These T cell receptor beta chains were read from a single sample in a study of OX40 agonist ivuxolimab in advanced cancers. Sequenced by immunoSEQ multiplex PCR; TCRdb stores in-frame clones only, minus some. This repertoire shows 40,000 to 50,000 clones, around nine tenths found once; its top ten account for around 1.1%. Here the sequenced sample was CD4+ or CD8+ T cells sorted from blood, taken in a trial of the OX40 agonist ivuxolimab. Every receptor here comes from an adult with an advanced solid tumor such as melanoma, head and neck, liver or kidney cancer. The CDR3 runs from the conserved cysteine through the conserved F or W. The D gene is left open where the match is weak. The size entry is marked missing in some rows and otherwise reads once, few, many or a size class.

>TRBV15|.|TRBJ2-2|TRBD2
TGTGCCACCAGCAGTCCCCGATTAGCGGGAGTAAATACCGGGGAGCTGTTTTTT
CATSSPRLAGVNTGELFF
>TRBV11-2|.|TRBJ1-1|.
TGTGCCAGCAGCTTAGGCACTCAGGGGTGGGGCACTGAAGCTTTCTTT
CASSLGTQGWGTEAFF
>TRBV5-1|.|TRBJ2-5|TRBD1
TGCGCCAGCAGCGGCCCACAGGGGAGAGAGACCCAGTACTTC
CASSGPQGRETQYF
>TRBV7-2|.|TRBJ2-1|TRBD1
TGTGCCAGCAGCTTAGACAGGGGGAATGAGCAGTTCTTC
CASSLDRGNEQFF
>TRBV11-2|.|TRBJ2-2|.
TGTGCCAGCAGCCCTAAATCGGGCGGGGAGCTGTTTTTT
CASSPKSGGELFF
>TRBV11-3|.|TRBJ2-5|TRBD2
TGTGCCAGCAGCTCGGGAGGGGAGACCCAGTACTTC
CASSSGGETQYF
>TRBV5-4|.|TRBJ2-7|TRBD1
TGTGCCAGCAGCCACGGGACAGCCTCCTATTACGAGCAGTACTTC
CASSHGTASYYEQYF
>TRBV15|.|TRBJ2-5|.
TGTGCCACCAGCTCGTTTGAGACCCAGTACTTC
CATSSFETQYF
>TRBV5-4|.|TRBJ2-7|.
TGTGCCAGCAGCTTGGGTACCACAGTAGGACCCTACGAGCAGTACTTC
CASSLGTTVGPYEQYF
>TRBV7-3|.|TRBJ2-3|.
TGTGCCAGCAGCCTCTACGTTAGCACAGATACGCAGTATTTT
CASSLYVSTDTQYF
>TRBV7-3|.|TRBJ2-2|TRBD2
TGTGCCAGCAGCCCGGGACTAGCGACCGGGGAGCTGTTTTTT
CASSPGLATGELFF
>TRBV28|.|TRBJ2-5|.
TGTGCCAGCAGCCAAGGGGACAAGGGAGAGACCCAGTACTTC
CASSQGDKGETQYF
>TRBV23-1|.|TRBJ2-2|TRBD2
TGCGCCCCGGCAAGTCAAGGCTCTAGCGGAACCGGGGAGCTGTTTTTT
CAPASQGSSGTGELFF
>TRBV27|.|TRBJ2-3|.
TGTGCCAGCAGTCCCCGGGGAGCTTGGGGGGGCACAGATACGCAGTATTTT
CASSPRGAWGGTDTQYF
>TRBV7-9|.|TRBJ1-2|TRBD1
TGTGCCAGCAGCCCCGGACAGGGTGAGGGAGGCTACACCTTC
CASSPGQGEGGYTF
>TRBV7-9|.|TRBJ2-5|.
TGTGCCAGCAGCTACCCCGGGACGCAGCAAGAGACCCAGTACTTC
CASSYPGTQQETQYF
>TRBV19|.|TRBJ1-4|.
TGTGCCAGCAACCAAAACGACCGCGAAAAACTGTTTTTT
CASNQNDREKLFF
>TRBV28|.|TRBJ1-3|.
TGTGCCAGCCGTATAGGGATAAGCTCTGGAAACACCATATATTTT
CASRIGISSGNTIYF
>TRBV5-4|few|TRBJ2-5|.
TGTGCCAGCAGCCTACAAACAGGGCTGGAGACCCAGTACTTC
CASSLQTGLETQYF
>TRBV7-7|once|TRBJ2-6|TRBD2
TGTGCTAGCAGCACCTTGACTAGCGGGAGGACTGGGGCCAACGTCCTGACTTTC
CASSTLTSGRTGANVLTF
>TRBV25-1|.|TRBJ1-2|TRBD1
TGTGCCAGCAGCAGGGGGGAGGTTGGATATGGCTACACCTTC
CASSRGEVGYGYTF
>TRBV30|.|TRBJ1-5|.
TGTGCCTGGAGTGTACAAACACTTTATCAGCCCCAGCATTTT
CAWSVQTLYQPQHF
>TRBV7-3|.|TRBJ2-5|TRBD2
TGTGCCAGCAGCCACGGCGGGGGAATAACTACACAAGAGACCCAGTACTTC
CASSHGGGITTQETQYF
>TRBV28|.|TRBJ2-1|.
TGTGCCAGCAGTTTTCCAAGGAGCTCCTACAATGAGCAGTTCTTC
CASSFPRSSYNEQFF
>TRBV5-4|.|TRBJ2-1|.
TGTGCCAGCAGTCGATACCGTAGCGGAGTTAACAATGAGCAGTTCTTC
CASSRYRSGVNNEQFF
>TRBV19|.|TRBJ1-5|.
TGTGCCAGTAGTATGGTGGGGCCCCAGCATTTT
CASSMVGPQHF
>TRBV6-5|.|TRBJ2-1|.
TGTGCCAGCAGCCATCGGGACCCAAGGATAAATGAGCAGTTCTTC
CASSHRDPRINEQFF
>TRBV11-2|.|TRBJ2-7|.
TGTGCCAGCAGCTTAGGGGGCCGGGACCCCGGAGAGCAGTACTTC
CASSLGGRDPGEQYF
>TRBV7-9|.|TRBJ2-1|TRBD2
TGTGCCAGCAGCCCGCCGTGGCGGACTAGCGGGAGGATCCACAATGAGCAGTTCTTC
CASSPPWRTSGRIHNEQFF
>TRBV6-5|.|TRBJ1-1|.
TGTGCCAGCAGTGAAGGGTACACTGAAGCTTTCTTT
CASSEGYTEAFF
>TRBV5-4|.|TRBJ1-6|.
TGTGCCAGCAGCGGCACCTATAATTCACCCCTCCACTTT
CASSGTYNSPLHF
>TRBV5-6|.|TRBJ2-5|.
TGTGCCAGCAGCTTGGCCTCAGGGCAAGAGACCCAGTACTTC
CASSLASGQETQYF
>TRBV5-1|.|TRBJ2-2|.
TGCGCCAGCACCCTGAGGGATGACACCGGGGAGCTGTTTTTT
CASTLRDDTGELFF
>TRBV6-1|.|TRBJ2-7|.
TGTGCCAGCAGTGAAGCTCCCTCGACAGGTGGCGGCTCCTACGAGCAGTACTTC
CASSEAPSTGGGSYEQYF
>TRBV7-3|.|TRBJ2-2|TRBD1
TGTGCCAGCAGCTTAAGACAGGGGACCGGGGAGCTGTTTTTT
CASSLRQGTGELFF
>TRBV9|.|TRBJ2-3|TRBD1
TGTGCCAGCAGCGTAGAGGGGTATGGGGACAGGACCACAGATACGCAGTATTTT
CASSVEGYGDRTTDTQYF
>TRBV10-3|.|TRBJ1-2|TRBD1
TGTGCCATCAGTGAGGGTCGACAGGGGGCCCATGGCTACACCTTC
CAISEGRQGAHGYTF
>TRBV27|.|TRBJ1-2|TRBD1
TGTGCCAGCAGTTTAATGGGACAGCAACCCTACACCTTC
CASSLMGQQPYTF
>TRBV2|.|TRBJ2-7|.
TGTGCCAGCAAGGGAGGATATGTCTACGAGCAGTACTTC
CASKGGYVYEQYF
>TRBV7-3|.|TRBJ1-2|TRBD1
TGTGCCAGCAGCTCATTTCGCGGACAGGGGGGCTACACCTTC
CASSSFRGQGGYTF
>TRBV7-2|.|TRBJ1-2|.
TGTGCCAGCAGGGGTAACAGGGAACATGGCTACACCTTC
CASRGNREHGYTF
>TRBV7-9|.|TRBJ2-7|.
TGTGCCAGCAGCCCCCGACAGAGAGCCTACGAGCAGTACTTC
CASSPRQRAYEQYF
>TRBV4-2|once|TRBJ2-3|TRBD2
TGTGCCAGCAGCCAAGGGGGGACTAGCGGGAGCACAGATACGCAGTATTTT
CASSQGGTSGSTDTQYF
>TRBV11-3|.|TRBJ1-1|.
TGTGCCAGCAGCTTACAGAGGGGAGGTGATGAAGCTTTCTTT
CASSLQRGGDEAFF
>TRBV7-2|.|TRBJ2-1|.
TGTGCCAGCAGCTTCCGCGGCGTCAATGAGCAGTTCTTC
CASSFRGVNEQFF
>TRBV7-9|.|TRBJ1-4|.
TGTGCCAGCAGCTTAGAAGGGGTTTCTAATGAAAAACTGTTTTTT
CASSLEGVSNEKLFF
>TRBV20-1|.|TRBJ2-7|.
TGCAGTGCCCTTCCCTTGGGGGAGCAGTACTTC
CSALPLGEQYF
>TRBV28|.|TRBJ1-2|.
TGTGCCAGCAGTGGCAAGACTTATGGCTACACCTTC
CASSGKTYGYTF
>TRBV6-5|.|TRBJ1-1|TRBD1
TGTGCCAGCAGTTACGGGACAGGGTTTATGAACACTGAAGCTTTCTTT
CASSYGTGFMNTEAFF
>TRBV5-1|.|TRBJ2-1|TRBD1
TGCGCCAGCAGCATGGGACAGGGCACCTACAATGAGCAGTTCTTC
CASSMGQGTYNEQFF
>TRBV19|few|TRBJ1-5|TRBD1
TGTGCCAGTATTCCATCGGACAGGGGAGTCAATCAGCCCCAGCATTTT
CASIPSDRGVNQPQHF